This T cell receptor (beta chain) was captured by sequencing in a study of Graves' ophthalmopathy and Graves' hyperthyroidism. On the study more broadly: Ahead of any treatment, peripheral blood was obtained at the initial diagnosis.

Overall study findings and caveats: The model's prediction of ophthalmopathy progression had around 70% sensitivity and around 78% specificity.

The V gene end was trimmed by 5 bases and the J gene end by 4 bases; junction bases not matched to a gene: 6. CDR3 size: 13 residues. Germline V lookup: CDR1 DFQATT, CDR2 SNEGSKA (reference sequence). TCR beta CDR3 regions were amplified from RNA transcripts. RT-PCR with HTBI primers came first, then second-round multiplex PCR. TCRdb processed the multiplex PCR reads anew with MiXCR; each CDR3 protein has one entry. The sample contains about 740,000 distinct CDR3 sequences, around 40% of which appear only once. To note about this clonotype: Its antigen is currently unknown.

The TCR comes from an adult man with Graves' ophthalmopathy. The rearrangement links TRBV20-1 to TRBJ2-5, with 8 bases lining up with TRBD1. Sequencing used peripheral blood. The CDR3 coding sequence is TGCAGTGCTCGAACAGGGGGGATAGAGACCCAGTACTTC. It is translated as CSARTGGIETQYF.